One and the same sample provided the 19 T cell receptor beta chains below, sequenced in a study of cytomegalovirus exposure and HLA in healthy donors. Assay used: immunoSEQ multiplex PCR; TCRdb lists only in-frame clones, some missing. This table has roughly 86,000 clones, 90% to 96% appearing once. The sequencing input was PBMCs. These receptors all come from a young man in good health and CMV-seropositive.

This rearrangement joins TRBV6-1 to TRBJ2-7; the match to TRBD2 covers 10 bases. Per the germline V gene, CDR1 is MNHNS and CDR2 is SASEGT. V shed 2 bases, J shed 0 bases, and the junction held 7 bases outside the gene matches. This CDR3 contains 17 residues. CDR3 protein: CASSEISGLAISYEQYF. The CDR3 nucleotides read TGTGCCAGCAGTGAAATATCGGGACTAGCGATCTCCTACGAGCAGTACTTC.

The V call is TRBV6-5, the J call TRBJ2-3, with D possibly TRBD1 on 5 matching bases. Trimming left V 2 bases short and J 0 bases short, with 12 bases between. Looked up from germline, CDR1 is MNHEY and CDR2 is SVGAGI. The CDR3 runs to 16 residues. CDR3 DNA: TGTGCCAGCAGTTACAAGGGGTACGCTAGCACAGATACGCAGTATTTT. Protein sequence: CASSYKGYASTDTQYF.

This clone was seen only a few times. This chain joins TRBV7-6 and TRBJ2-7; 9 bases align to TRBD2. This CDR3 has 14 amino acids. Germline-derived CDR1 and CDR2 are SGHVS and FNYEAQ. The trim removed 4 bases at V and 0 bases at J, leaving 1 base unmatched. The CDR3 spells CASSSSGISYEQYF. In nucleotides, the CDR3 is TGTGCCAGCAGCTCTAGCGGGATCTCCTACGAGCAGTACTTC.

The chain links TRBV7-5 to TRBJ1-4; the table names TRBD1, a call not compared with the DNA. TRBV7-5 counts as a pseudogene. CDR3 length: 19 amino acids. Here the CDR3 DNA reads TGTGTCAGAAGCTTAGGGGTCGACAGGGGGAGGCCAACTAATGAAAAACTGTTTTTT. This gives the protein CVRSLGVDRGRPTNEKLFF.

The gene calls are TRBV6-5 and TRBJ1-1, with 9 positions matching TRBD1. V lost 1 base and J lost 4; bases outside the gene matches: 4. The germline gives CDR1 MNHEY, CDR2 SVGAGI. The CDR3 sequence is 15 residues long. CDR3 amino acids: CASSYLDRGGTEAFF. The CDR3 coding sequence is TGTGCCAGCAGTTACTTGGACAGGGGAGGCACTGAAGCTTTCTTT.

V and J are TRBV30 and TRBJ1-2, with D perhaps TRBD1 (6 bases). Trimming cost V 0 bases and J 4 bases, with 9 bases left between them. CDR3 length: 13 residues. Per the germline V gene, CDR1 is GTSNPN and CDR2 is SVGIG (reference sequence). The CDR3 reads CAWSVLRGYGYTF. In nucleotides, the CDR3 is TGTGCCTGGAGTGTACTCAGGGGCTATGGCTACACCTTC. Combining the CDR3 with reference TRBV30 and TRBJ1-2 gives the whole variable domain SQTIHQWPATLVQPVGSPLSLECTVEGTSNPNLYWYRQAAGRGLQLLFYSVGIGQISSEVPQNLSASRPQDRQFILSSKKLLLSDSGFYLCAWSVLRGYGYTFGSGTRLTVV.

This chain joins TRBV29-1 and TRBJ1-2; D is ambiguous. Germline values: CDR1 SQVTM, CDR2 ANQGSEA. With 3 bases removed from V and 0 bases from J, the gap between germline ends came to 2 bases. This CDR3 spans 11 amino acids. The CDR3 DNA follows: TGCAGCGTTGACACTAACTATGGCTACACCTTC. Translating it yields CSVDTNYGYTF.

The chain employs TRBV6-5 and TRBJ2-2; 7 nucleotides agree with TRBD1. CDR1 is MNHEY and CDR2 is SVGAGI in the germline V gene. Trimming cost V 5 bases and J 4 bases; bases outside gene matches: 4. CDR3 length: 14 residues. The chain's CDR3 is CASSKGGSTGELFF. DNA of the CDR3: TGTGCCAGCAGTAAAGGGGGCTCCACCGGGGAGCTGTTTTTT.

V and J are TRBV9 and TRBJ1-5; 7 positions match TRBD1. The CDR3 is 15 residues long. The ends lost 2 bases at V and 6 bases at J; junction bases unmatched: 8. Germline V gene lookup returns CDR1 SGDLS and CDR2 YYNGEE. Here the CDR3 DNA reads TGTGCCAGCAGCGTGGAAGGGGGCTCGACTCAGCCCCAGCATTTT. This translates into CASSVEGGSTQPQHF.

The count of this clone is one. The V and J genes are TRBV4-1 and TRBJ1-5; maybe TRBD1 (5 bases). Trimming took 1 base from V and 6 from J, leaving 19 bases between them. Germline CDR1 MGHRA, CDR2 YSYEKL. The CDR3 sequence is 17 residues long. In nucleotides, the CDR3 is TGCGCCAGCAGCCAAGTAATTCCGGGGGGTGGTAGTCAGCCCCAGCATTTT. Residues: CASSQVIPGGGSQPQHF.

The chain employs TRBV27 and TRBJ1-5, with unresolved D. The CDR3 has 11 amino acids. Per germline, CDR1 MNHEY and CDR2 SMNVEV (reference sequence). Trimming cost V 10 bases and J 11 bases, with 15 bases left between them. CDR3 protein: CATAHAGTQHF. CDR3 bases: TGTGCCACCGCTCACGCGGGGACCCAGCATTTT.

In its sample, this clone was seen once. J is TRBJ2-2 and V is TRBV9; D is uncertain. CDR3 length: 14 residues. V was cut by 6 bases and J by 0 bases, with 9 bases left in between. Germline CDR1 and CDR2: SGDLS and YYNGEE. CDR3 sequence: CASMAPSNTGELFF. Written as DNA, the CDR3 is TGTGCCAGCATGGCACCGTCGAACACCGGGGAGCTGTTTTTT.

CDR3 sequence: CASSFSGKVDTQYF. DNA for the CDR3: TGTGCCAGCAGTTTTAGCGGGAAAGTAGATACGCAGTATTTT. The rearrangement links TRBV2 to TRBJ2-3, with 8 bases that match TRBD2. Germline V gene data show CDR1 as SNHLY and CDR2 as FYNNEI. This CDR3 is 14 amino acids long. The junction had 6 bases not matched to a gene; V was cut back by 5 bases and J by 5 bases.

This clone was detected only once. The V and J genes are TRBV7-9 and TRBJ2-2, with 14 bases that match TRBD2. The germline V gene encodes CDR1 SEHNR and CDR2 FQNEAQ (reference sequence). J gave up 7 bases and V 7 bases, and 14 bases lay outside the gene matches. The CDR3 length is 18 residues. The CDR3 coding sequence is TGTGCCAGCAACGCTCTGACTAGCGGGAGGGCCTCGGGCGGGGAGCTGTTTTTT. Translated, it gives CASNALTSGRASGGELFF.

This clone appeared once. The chain combines TRBV5-1 with TRBJ1-3; TRBD1 matches at 7 bases. V lost 0 bases, J lost 0 bases, and 6 bases stayed unmatched. The CDR3 runs to 17 residues. Germline V gene data show CDR1 as SGHRS and CDR2 as YFSETQ. CDR3 in amino acids: CASSLDTTGNSGNTIYF. CDR3 nucleotides: TGCGCCAGCAGCTTGGACACGACAGGGAACTCTGGAAACACCATATATTTT.

This sequence joins TRBV2 and TRBJ1-3; D not resolved. Germline V gene data show CDR1 as SNHLY and CDR2 as FYNNEI. Trimming pared 2 bases from V and 3 bases from J, leaving 8 bases between. CDR3 length: 14 amino acids. The CDR3 DNA reads TGTGCCAGCAGTGAATCCATTTTTGGAAACACCATATATTTT. Encoded protein: CASSESIFGNTIYF. The entire variable domain, with the rest obtained from reference TRBV2 and TRBJ1-3, is as follows: EPEVTQTPSHQVTQMGQEVILRCVPISNHLYFYWYRQILGQKVEFLVSFYNNEISEKSEIFDDQFSVERPDGSNFTLKIRSTKLEDSAMYFCASSESIFGNTIYFGEGSWLTVV.

In nucleotides, the CDR3 is TGTGCCAGCAGTCGCGACACCCCGTACACAGATACGCAGTATTTT. This sequence encodes CASSRDTPYTDTQYF. The rearrangement uses TRBV6-1 and TRBJ2-3; D not resolved. The CDR3 sequence is 15 residues long. The V gene lost 5 bases and the J gene lost 2 bases, with 14 bases spanning the gap. CDR1 and CDR2 (germline): MNHNS, SASEGT.

This sequence joins TRBV10-3 and TRBJ2-7; weak D call: TRBD1 (6 bases). From germline, CDR1 is ENHRY and CDR2 SYGVKD. V was trimmed by 7 bases and J by 2 bases, leaving 12 bases between them. The CDR3 covers 13 residues. CDR3 amino acids: CAIKTGAPYEQYF. The CDR3, as DNA: TGTGCCATCAAGACAGGCGCACCCTACGAGCAGTACTTC.

V usage is TRBV19 and J usage is TRBJ2-7, with a possible D match to TRBD1 (6 bases). Trimming cost V 4 bases and J 6 bases, with 16 bases left between them. The CDR3 runs 14 residues. Per germline, CDR1 LNHDA and CDR2 SQIVND (reference sequence). CDR3 in amino acids: CASSTNRELGEQYF. In DNA, the CDR3 is TGTGCCAGTAGTACCAACAGGGAGTTAGGCGAGCAGTACTTC.